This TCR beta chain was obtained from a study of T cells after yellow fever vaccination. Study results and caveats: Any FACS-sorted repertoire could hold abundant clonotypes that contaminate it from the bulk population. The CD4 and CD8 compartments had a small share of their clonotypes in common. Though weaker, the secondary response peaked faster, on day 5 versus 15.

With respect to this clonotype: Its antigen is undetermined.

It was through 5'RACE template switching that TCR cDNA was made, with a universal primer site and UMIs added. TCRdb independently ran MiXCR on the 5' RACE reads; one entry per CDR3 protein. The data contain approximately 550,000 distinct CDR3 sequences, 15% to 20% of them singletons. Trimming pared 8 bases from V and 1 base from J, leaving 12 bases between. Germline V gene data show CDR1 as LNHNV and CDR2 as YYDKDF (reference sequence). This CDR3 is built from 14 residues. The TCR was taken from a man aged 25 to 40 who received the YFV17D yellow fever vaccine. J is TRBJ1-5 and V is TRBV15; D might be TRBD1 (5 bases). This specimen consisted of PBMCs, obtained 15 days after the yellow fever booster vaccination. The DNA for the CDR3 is TGTGCCACCCTAAACCCAGGGAGCAATCAGCCCCAGCATTTT. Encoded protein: CATLNPGSNQPQHF.